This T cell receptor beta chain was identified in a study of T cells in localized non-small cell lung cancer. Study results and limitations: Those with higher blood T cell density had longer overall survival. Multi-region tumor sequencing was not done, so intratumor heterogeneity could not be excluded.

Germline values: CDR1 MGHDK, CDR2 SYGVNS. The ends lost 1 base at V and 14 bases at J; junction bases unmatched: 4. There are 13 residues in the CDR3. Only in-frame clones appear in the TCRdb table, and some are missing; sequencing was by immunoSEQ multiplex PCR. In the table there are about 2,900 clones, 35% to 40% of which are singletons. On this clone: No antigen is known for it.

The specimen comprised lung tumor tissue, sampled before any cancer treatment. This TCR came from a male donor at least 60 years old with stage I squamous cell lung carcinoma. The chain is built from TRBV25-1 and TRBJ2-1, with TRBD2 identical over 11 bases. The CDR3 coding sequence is TGTGCCAGCAGTGAATTACTAGCGGGAGAGAAGTTCTTC. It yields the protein CASSELLAGEKFF. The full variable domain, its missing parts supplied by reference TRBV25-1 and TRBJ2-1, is EADIYQTPRYLVIGTGKKITLECSQTMGHDKMYWYQQDPGMELHLIHYSYGVNSTEKGDLSSESTVSRIRTEHFPLTLESARPSHTSQYLCASSELLAGEKFFGPGTRLTVL.